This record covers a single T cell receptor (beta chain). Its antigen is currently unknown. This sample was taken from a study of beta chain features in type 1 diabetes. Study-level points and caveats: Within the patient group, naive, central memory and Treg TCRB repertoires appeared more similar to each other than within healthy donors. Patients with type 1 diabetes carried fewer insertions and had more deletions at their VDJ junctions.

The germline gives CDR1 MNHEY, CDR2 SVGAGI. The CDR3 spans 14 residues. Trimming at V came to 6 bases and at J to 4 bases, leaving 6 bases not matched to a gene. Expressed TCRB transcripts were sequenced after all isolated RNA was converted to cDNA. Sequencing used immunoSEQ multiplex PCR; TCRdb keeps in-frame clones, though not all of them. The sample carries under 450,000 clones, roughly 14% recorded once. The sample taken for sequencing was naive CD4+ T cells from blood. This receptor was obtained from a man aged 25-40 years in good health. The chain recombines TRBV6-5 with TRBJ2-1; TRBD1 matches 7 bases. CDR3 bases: TGTGCCAGCAGAAGGACAGGAGATTACAATGAGCAGTTCTTC. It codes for CASRRTGDYNEQFF.